The 14 T cell receptor beta chains listed next were all sequenced from one sample in a study of response to subunit inactivated influenza vaccine. TCRdb independently ran MiXCR on the RT-PCR reads; one entry per CDR3 protein. Of hundreds of thousands of distinct CDR3 sequences listed, approximately 14% are singletons. The sample in question was PBMCs from blood, obtained 14 to 15 days before vaccination. The source is a man in his forties or fifties who received an inactivated influenza vaccine.

In this sample, this clonotype turned up many times. The V call is TRBV14, the J call TRBJ1-6; TRBD1 matches at 9 bases. With V trimmed by 1 base and J by 7 bases, 2 bases remained unmatched. Germline-derived CDR1 and CDR2 are SGHDN and FVKESK. The CDR3 totals 15 residues. CDR3: CASSQAGTGNSPLHF. The DNA of the CDR3 is TGTGCCAGCAGCCAAGCCGGGACAGGGAATTCACCCCTCCACTTT.

The rearrangement uses TRBV12-3 or TRBV12-4 and TRBJ1-5, with D hard to call. Deletions cut 3 bases from V and 6 bases from J, with 9 bases between. CDR3 length: 13 residues. DNA for the CDR3: TGTGCCAGCAGTTTTGTGTCTGTTCAGCCCCAGCATTTT. As protein: CASSFVSVQPQHF.

This clonotype was counted a few times. The rearrangement links TRBV28 to TRBJ2-3; 10 bases fit TRBD2. Germline V lookup: CDR1 MDHEN, CDR2 SYDVKM. CDR3 size: 15 residues. Trimming cost V 3 bases and J 4 bases; bases outside gene matches: 4. The CDR3 sequence: CASSLPLAGSDTQYF. The CDR3 coding sequence is TGTGCCAGCAGTTTGCCACTAGCGGGGTCAGATACGCAGTATTTT.

The chain employs TRBV4-2 and TRBJ2-1; possibly TRBD2 for D (6 bases). This CDR3 is 17 amino acids long. CDR1 LGHNA and CDR2 YNFKEQ come from the germline V gene. Trimming cost V 1 base and J 3 bases, with 16 bases left between them. CDR3 sequence: CASSQVAGGAIYNEQFF. The CDR3 DNA is TGTGCCAGCAGCCAAGTCGCGGGCGGGGCTATCTACAATGAGCAGTTCTTC.

The chain employs TRBV2 and TRBJ1-1; D uncertain. This CDR3 is 12 amino acids long. The germline V gene encodes CDR1 SNHLY and CDR2 FYNNEI. Trimming took 4 bases from V and 8 from J, leaving 11 bases between them. CDR3 sequence: CASSGDAGEAFF. The CDR3, as DNA: TGTGCCAGCAGTGGAGATGCAGGAGAAGCTTTCTTT.

The chain has TRBV12-3 or TRBV12-4 and TRBJ2-2; possibly TRBD1 for D (5 bases). This CDR3 is 13 amino acids long. V gave up 3 bases and J gave up 5 bases, with 7 bases separating them. In nucleotides, the CDR3 is TGTGCCAGCAGTTTCAGGGTTACCGGGGAGCTGTTTTTT. Encoded protein: CASSFRVTGELFF.

This chain connects TRBV20-1 to TRBJ2-5, with D possibly being TRBD1 (5 bases). The CDR3 has 14 residues. V was clipped by 4 bases and J by 1 base, with 13 bases between them. The germline V gene encodes CDR1 DFQATT and CDR2 SNEGSKA (reference sequence). CDR3 residues: CSAMPGKSQETQYF. CDR3 nucleotides: TGCAGTGCTATGCCAGGGAAGTCCCAAGAGACCCAGTACTTC.

A few counts support this clonotype. V gene TRBV7-2 combines with J gene TRBJ2-5, with 7 bases that match TRBD1. Trimming removed 3 bases from V and 1 base from J; junction bases left unmatched: 2. The length of the CDR3 is 14 residues. CDR1 is SGHTA and CDR2 is FQGNSA in the germline V gene. The CDR3, as DNA: TGTGCCAGCAGCTTCAGGGGGTTCCAAGAGACCCAGTACTTC. Its translation: CASSFRGFQETQYF.

This clonotype has just a few counts. The chain uses TRBV6-2 or TRBV6-3 and TRBJ2-1; TRBD2 agrees at 9 bases. V lost 5 bases to trimming and J lost 4 bases; unmatched junction nucleotides: 6. This CDR3 is 15 amino acids long. Per germline, CDR1 MNHEY and CDR2 SVGEGT. CDR3 coding DNA: TGTGCCAGCAGTGCTAGCGGGGCATGGTACAATGAGCAGTTCTTC. It translates to CASSASGAWYNEQFF.

In this sample, this clonotype turned up a few times. V and J are TRBV24-1 and TRBJ1-5; a weak D match, TRBD1 (6 bases). V was cut by 5 bases and J by 5 bases, with 9 bases left in between. CDR3 size: 13 residues. Germline V CDR1 and CDR2: KGHDR, SFDVKD. CDR3 DNA: TGTGCCACCAGTGTGGGGGCTTATCAGCCCCAGCATTTT. Encoded protein: CATSVGAYQPQHF.

This clonotype was found many times. The rearrangement joins TRBV24-1 to TRBJ2-1; the match to TRBD2 covers 12 bases. Per germline, CDR1 KGHDR and CDR2 SFDVKD. The CDR3 runs to 15 residues. V dropped 7 bases and J dropped 9; count of bases not matched to a gene: 9. The CDR3 DNA reads TGTGCCACCAGCCCTAGCGGGAGGGCCAAGCGTGAGCAGTTCTTC. Translation gives CATSPSGRAKREQFF.

This clonotype was counted a few times. This chain links TRBV4-3 with TRBJ2-7; TRBD2 is a possible D gene (5 bases). This CDR3 contains 13 residues. V lost 3 bases and J lost 3, with 9 bases in between. Looked up from germline, CDR1 is LGHNA and CDR2 is YSLEER. The CDR3 is CASSQHRGYEQYF. For the CDR3, the DNA is TGCGCCAGCAGCCAGCACCGGGGCTACGAGCAGTACTTC.

This clonotype was picked up many times. V is TRBV4-2 and J is TRBJ2-5, with 10 positions matching TRBD1. Per the germline V gene, CDR1 is LGHNA and CDR2 is YNFKEQ. This CDR3 spans 16 amino acids. V trimming: 0 bases; J trimming: 2 bases; junction bases outside the gene matches: 3. CDR3 loop: CASSQEGQGFQETQYF. The CDR3 nucleotides are TGTGCCAGCAGCCAAGAGGGACAGGGGTTTCAAGAGACCCAGTACTTC.

The table lists this clonotype with a few counts. CDR3 amino acids: CASAGTGTGGSYGYTF. The CDR3 DNA follows: TGTGCCAGCGCGGGTACCGGGACAGGGGGGAGTTATGGCTACACCTTC. The chain is built from TRBV28 and TRBJ1-2; 11 bases match TRBD1. V lost 8 bases to trimming and J lost 5 bases; unmatched junction nucleotides: 13. This CDR3 is 16 amino acids long. From germline, CDR1 is MDHEN and CDR2 SYDVKM.